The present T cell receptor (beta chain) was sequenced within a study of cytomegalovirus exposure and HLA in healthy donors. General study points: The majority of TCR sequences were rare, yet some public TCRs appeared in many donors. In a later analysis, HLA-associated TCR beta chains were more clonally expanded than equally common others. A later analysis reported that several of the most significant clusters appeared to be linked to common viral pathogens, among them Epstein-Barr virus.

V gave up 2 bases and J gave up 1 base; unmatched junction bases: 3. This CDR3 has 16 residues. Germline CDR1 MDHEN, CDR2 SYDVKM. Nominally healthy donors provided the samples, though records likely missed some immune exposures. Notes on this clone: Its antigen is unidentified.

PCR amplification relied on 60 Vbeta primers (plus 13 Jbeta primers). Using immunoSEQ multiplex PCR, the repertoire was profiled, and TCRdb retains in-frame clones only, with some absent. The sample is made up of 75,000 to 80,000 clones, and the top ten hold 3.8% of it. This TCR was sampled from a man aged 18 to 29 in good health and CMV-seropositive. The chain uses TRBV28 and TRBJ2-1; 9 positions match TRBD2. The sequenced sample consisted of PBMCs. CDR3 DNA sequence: TGTGCCAGCAGTTTAAAGCGGGGGGCTTCCTACAATGAGCAGTTCTTC. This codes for CASSLKRGASYNEQFF.